These 14 T cell receptor beta chains share one sample of origin, sequenced in a study of OX40 agonist ivuxolimab in advanced cancers. The assay was immunoSEQ multiplex PCR, and TCRdb's table has in-frame clones only and misses some. The sample has approximately 13,000 clones, around 80% seen once. Material: CD4+ or CD8+ T cells sorted from blood, obtained in a trial of the OX40 agonist ivuxolimab. These receptors originate from an adult with an advanced solid tumor such as melanoma, head and neck, liver or kidney cancer.

This chain joins TRBV6-1 and TRBJ2-6, with D perhaps assigned TRBD1 or TRBD2 (6 bases each). This CDR3 is 16 amino acids long. Deletions cut 0 bases from V and 2 bases from J, with 8 bases between. Germline V lookup: CDR1 MNHNS, CDR2 SASEGT. The CDR3 spells CASSEAGGPGANVLTF. CDR3 sequence (DNA): TGTGCCAGCAGTGAAGCGGGGGGCCCTGGGGCCAACGTCCTGACTTTC.

The chain recombines TRBV27 with TRBJ2-1, with unresolved D. The length of the CDR3 is 14 residues. V lost 1 base and J 2 bases, leaving 6 bases between the germline ends. CDR1 MNHEY and CDR2 SMNVEV come from the germline V gene (reference sequence). CDR3 sequence: CASSLFATYNEQFF. The DNA for the CDR3 is TGTGCCAGCAGTTTATTTGCCACCTACAATGAGCAGTTCTTC.

This clone was found a few times. The rearrangement links TRBV6-5 to TRBJ1-2; tentative D call: TRBD1 (6 bases). Per the germline V gene, CDR1 is MNHEY and CDR2 is SVGAGI. CDR3 length: 14 residues. Trimming removed 5 bases at V and 1 base at J, with 11 bases between. CDR3 loop: CASSPKGVNYGYTF. The DNA for the CDR3 is TGTGCCAGCAGTCCAAAGGGGGTTAACTATGGCTACACCTTC.

The chain joins TRBV7-9 to TRBJ2-7; the match to TRBD1 covers 9 bases. V trimming: 4 bases; J trimming: 7 bases; junction bases outside the gene matches: 5. There are 13 residues in the CDR3. Germline V CDR1 and CDR2: SEHNR, FQNEAQ (reference sequence). The DNA for the CDR3 is TGTGCCAGCAGCTCGGGACAGGGATGGGAGCAGTACTTC. Its translation: CASSSGQGWEQYF.

The chain couples TRBV9 to TRBJ2-5, with 8 positions matching TRBD2. After removal of 4 bases from V and 5 bases from J, the junction contained 10 bases not matched to a gene. Germline values: CDR1 SGDLS, CDR2 YYNGEE. CDR3 length: 15 amino acids. This chain's CDR3 is CASSLSNGRGETQYF. The CDR3 nucleotides are TGTGCCAGCAGCCTAAGTAACGGGAGGGGCGAGACCCAGTACTTC.

This clone was found a few times. This sequence joins TRBV25-1 and TRBJ2-7, with D possibly matching TRBD1 (6 bases). Trimming left V 4 bases short and J 8 bases short, with 12 bases between. This CDR3 has 12 residues. Germline-derived CDR1 and CDR2 are MGHDK and SYGVNS. The CDR3 sequence is CASSGTGTQQYF. CDR3 coding DNA: TGTGCCAGCAGTGGAACAGGGACCCAGCAGTACTTC.

In DNA form, the CDR3 reads TGTGCCAGCAGCTTAGGTCCAGTAGGTGAAAAACTGTTTTTT. Its protein product is CASSLGPVGEKLFF. The chain carries TRBV7-9 and TRBJ1-4; no reliable D call. The germline gives CDR1 SEHNR, CDR2 FQNEAQ (reference sequence). The CDR3 length is 14 residues. V lost 1 base and J lost 7, with 10 bases in between.

J is TRBJ2-7 and V is TRBV4-3; D ambiguous. Germline-derived CDR1 and CDR2 are LGHNA and YSLEER. This CDR3 has 15 residues. V was cut by 6 bases and J by 0 bases, with 15 bases left in between. CDR3 in DNA: TGCGCCAGCAGTCCAAGTACACTCTTCTCCTACGAGCAGTACTTC. Its translation: CASSPSTLFSYEQYF.

This clone was observed a handful of times. The V and J genes are TRBV13 and TRBJ1-2; D remains unclear. Trimming shortened V by 5 bases and J by 6 bases, and 13 bases separated the two germline ends. The germline gives CDR1 PRHDT, CDR2 FYEKMQ (reference sequence). CDR3 length: 13 residues. The CDR3 is CASSHGRPNGYTF. CDR3 nucleotides: TGTGCCAGCAGCCACGGACGGCCGAATGGCTACACCTTC. Filled out from reference TRBV13 and TRBJ1-2, the complete variable domain reads AAGVIQSPRHLIKEKRETATLKCYPIPRHDTVYWYQQGPGQDPQFLISFYEKMQSDKGSIPDRFSAQQFSDYHSELNMSSLELGDSALYFCASSHGRPNGYTFGSGTRLTVV.

The chain employs TRBV7-3 and TRBJ2-7, with TRBD1 as a possible D gene (5 bases). The germline CDR1 and CDR2 sequences are SGHTA and FQGTGA. CDR3 length: 14 amino acids. V was clipped by 1 base and J by 2 bases, with 9 bases between them. CDR3 sequence (DNA): TGTGCCAGCAGCTTAATGCAGGGCGCCTACGAGCAGTACTTC. Its protein product is CASSLMQGAYEQYF. The full variable domain, rest sourced from reference TRBV7-3 and TRBJ2-7, is GAGVSQTPSNKVTEKGKYVELRCDPISGHTALYWYRQSLGQGPEFLIYFQGTGAADDSGLPNDRFFAVRPEGSVSTLKIQRTERGDSAVYLCASSLMQGAYEQYFGPGTRLTVT.

The chain joins TRBV15 to TRBJ1-1; D gene ambiguous. This CDR3 region has 13 residues. Germline CDR1 is LNHNV and CDR2 is YYDKDF (reference sequence). V lost 0 bases to trimming and J lost 6 bases, with 8 bases between them. In DNA form, the CDR3 reads TGTGCCACCAGCAGAGAGAGGTATTCTGAAGCTTTCTTT. It yields the protein CATSRERYSEAFF.

The V and J genes are TRBV15 and TRBJ1-5; 7 positions agree with TRBD1. This CDR3 comprises 17 residues. V dropped 4 bases and J dropped 7; count of bases not matched to a gene: 16. Germline assignment: CDR1 LNHNV and CDR2 YYDKDF (reference sequence). The CDR3 region is CATSTGGRGRTQQPQHF. In DNA, the CDR3 is TGTGCCACCAGCACCGGGGGGAGGGGGCGAACGCAGCAGCCCCAGCATTTT.

In this sample, this clone turned up a few times. The chain couples TRBV19 to TRBJ2-3; 8 bases align to TRBD1. This CDR3 contains 16 residues. Trimming cost V 6 bases and J 2 bases; bases outside gene matches: 10. The V gene's germline CDR1 is LNHDA and CDR2 SQIVND (reference sequence). This CDR3 reads CASSMTGAGTTDTQYF. CDR3 DNA sequence: TGTGCCAGTAGCATGACAGGGGCCGGGACCACAGATACGCAGTATTTT.

V is TRBV2 and J is TRBJ2-2; 9 nucleotides agree with TRBD1. CDR1 and CDR2 (germline): SNHLY, FYNNEI. Losses at the gene ends were 9 bases for V and 4 bases for J; bases not matched to a gene: 3. This CDR3 has 13 amino acids. The CDR3 nucleotides read TGTGCCAGAAGACAGGGGGGCACCGGGGAGCTGTTTTTT. The encoded protein is CARRQGGTGELFF.